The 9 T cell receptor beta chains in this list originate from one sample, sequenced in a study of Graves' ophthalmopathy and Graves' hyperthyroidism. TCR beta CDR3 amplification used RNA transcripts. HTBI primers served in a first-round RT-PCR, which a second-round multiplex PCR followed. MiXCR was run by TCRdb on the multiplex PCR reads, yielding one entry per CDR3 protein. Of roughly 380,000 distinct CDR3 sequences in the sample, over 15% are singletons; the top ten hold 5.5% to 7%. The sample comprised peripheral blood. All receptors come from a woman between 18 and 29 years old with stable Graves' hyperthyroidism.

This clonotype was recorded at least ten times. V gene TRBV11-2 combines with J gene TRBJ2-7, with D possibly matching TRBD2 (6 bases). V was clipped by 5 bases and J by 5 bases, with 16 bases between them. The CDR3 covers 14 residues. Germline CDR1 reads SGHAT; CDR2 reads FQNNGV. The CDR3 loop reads CASSKSWRVHEQYF. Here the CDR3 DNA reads TGTGCCAGCAGCAAGTCTTGGAGGGTACACGAGCAGTACTTC. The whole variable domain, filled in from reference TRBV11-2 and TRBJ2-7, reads EAGVAQSPRYKIIEKRQSVAFWCNPISGHATLYWYQQILGQGPKLLIQFQNNGVVDDSQLPKDRFSAERLKGVDSTLKIQPAKLEDSAVYLCASSKSWRVHEQYFGPGTRLTVT.

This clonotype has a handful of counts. The CDR3 DNA reads TGTGCCAGCAGCTTAGGTCAGGTTGAAAACATTCAGTACTTC. Amino acid sequence: CASSLGQVENIQYF. The chain carries TRBV7-9 and TRBJ2-4; the D is unclear. Trimming removed 1 base at V and 5 bases at J, with 9 bases between. This CDR3 spans 14 amino acids. CDR1 is SEHNR, CDR2 FQNEAQ, per germline (reference sequence).

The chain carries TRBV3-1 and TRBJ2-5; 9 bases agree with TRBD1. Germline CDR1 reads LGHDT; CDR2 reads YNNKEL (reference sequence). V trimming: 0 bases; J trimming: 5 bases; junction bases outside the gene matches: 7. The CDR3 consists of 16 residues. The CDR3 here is CASSQDVTGGKETQYF. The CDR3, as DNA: TGTGCCAGCAGCCAAGATGTAACAGGGGGCAAGGAGACCCAGTACTTC.

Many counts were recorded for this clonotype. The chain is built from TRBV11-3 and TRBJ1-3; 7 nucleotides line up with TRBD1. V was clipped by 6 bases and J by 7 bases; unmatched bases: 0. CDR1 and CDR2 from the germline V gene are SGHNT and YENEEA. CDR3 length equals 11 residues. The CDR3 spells CASRDRNTIYF. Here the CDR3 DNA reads TGTGCCAGCAGGGACAGGAACACCATATATTTT.

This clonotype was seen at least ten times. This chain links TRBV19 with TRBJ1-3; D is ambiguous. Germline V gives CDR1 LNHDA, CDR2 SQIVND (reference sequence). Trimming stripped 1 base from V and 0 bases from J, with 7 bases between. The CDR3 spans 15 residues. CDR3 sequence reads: CASSIGADSGNTIYF. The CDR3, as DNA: TGTGCCAGTAGTATAGGGGCTGACTCTGGAAACACCATATATTTT.

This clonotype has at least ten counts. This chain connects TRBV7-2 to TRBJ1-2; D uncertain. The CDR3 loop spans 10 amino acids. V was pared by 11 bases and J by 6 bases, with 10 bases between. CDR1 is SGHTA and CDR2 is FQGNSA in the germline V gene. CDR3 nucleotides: TGTGCCGACGGTCGAGATGGCTACACCTTC. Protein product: CADGRDGYTF.

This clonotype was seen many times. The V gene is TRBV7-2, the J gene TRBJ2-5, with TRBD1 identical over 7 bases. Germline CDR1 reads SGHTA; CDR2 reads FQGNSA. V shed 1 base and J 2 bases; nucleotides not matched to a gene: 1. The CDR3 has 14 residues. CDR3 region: CASSLGRGQETQYF. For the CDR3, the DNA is TGTGCCAGCAGCTTAGGCAGGGGGCAAGAGACCCAGTACTTC.

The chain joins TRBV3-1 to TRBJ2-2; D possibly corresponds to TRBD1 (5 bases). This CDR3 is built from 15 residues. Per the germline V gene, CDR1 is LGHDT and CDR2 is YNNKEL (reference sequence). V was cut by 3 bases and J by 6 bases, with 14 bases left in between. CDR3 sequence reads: CASSHPTQGSGELFF. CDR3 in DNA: TGTGCCAGCAGCCATCCCACGCAGGGATCCGGGGAGCTGTTTTTT. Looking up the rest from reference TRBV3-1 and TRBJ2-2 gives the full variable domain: DTAVSQTPKYLVTQMGNDKSIKCEQNLGHDTMYWYKQDSKKFLKIMFSYNNKELIINETVPNRFSPKSPDKAHLNLHINSLELGDSAVYFCASSHPTQGSGELFFGEGSRLTVL.

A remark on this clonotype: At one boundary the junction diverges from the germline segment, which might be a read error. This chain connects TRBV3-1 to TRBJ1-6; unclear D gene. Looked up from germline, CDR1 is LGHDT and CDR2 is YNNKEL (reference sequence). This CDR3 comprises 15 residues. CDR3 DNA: TGTGCCGGCAGCCGACCGGGAGATCCTAATTCACCCCTCCACTTT. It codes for CAGSRPGDPNSPLHF.